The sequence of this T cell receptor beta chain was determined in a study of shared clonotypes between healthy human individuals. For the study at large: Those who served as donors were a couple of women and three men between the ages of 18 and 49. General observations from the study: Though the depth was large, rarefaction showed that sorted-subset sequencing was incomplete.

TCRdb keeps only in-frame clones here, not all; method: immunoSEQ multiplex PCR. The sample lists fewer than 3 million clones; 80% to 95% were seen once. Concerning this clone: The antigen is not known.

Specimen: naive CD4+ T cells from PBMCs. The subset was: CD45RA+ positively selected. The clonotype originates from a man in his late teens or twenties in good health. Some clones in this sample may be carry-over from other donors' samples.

CDR3 in DNA: TGCGCCAGCAGTTTACCCCTGACAGACACCGGGGAGCTGTTTTTT. Translating gives CASSLPLTDTGELFF. The chain uses TRBV5-1 and TRBJ2-2; D possibly corresponds to TRBD1 (5 bases). The CDR3 totals 15 residues. V was pared by 5 bases and J by 3 bases, with 14 bases between. Germline values: CDR1 SGHRS, CDR2 YFSETQ.